This TCR beta chain is drawn from a study of type 1 and type 2 diabetes patients. Study as a whole: Donors were type 1 diabetes, type 2 diabetes, or nondiabetic controls. Whole-study findings and limits: A median of one highly-expanded CD4+ clone, covering 3% to 4.5% of reads, occurred in type 2 diabetes. Some expanded clones seen only in T1D might occur in additional T2D or control samples. Between type 2 diabetes and control samples, V and J usage averaged around 0.97 correlation.

As concerns this clonotype: What it binds is not known.

Trimming took 0 bases from V and 1 from J, leaving 4 bases between them. The germline V gene has CDR1 GTSNPN and CDR2 SVGIG (reference sequence). The CDR3 sequence is 13 residues long. Amplification started from genomic DNA. The TCR beta CDR3 region was amplified using 30 forward and 13 reverse primers. TCRdb analysed the multiplex PCR reads with MiXCR anew, one entry per CDR3 protein. The repertoire holds fewer than 350,000 distinct CDR3 sequences, with roughly 50% as singletons. Sequenced input: peripheral blood mononuclear cells (PBMCs). This rearrangement joins TRBV30 to TRBJ1-5; D ambiguous. The receptor's source is a man between 18 and 29 years old with type 2 diabetes. The CDR3 is CAWSVRSNQPQHF. CDR3 sequence (DNA): TGTGCCTGGAGTGTTCGAAGCAATCAGCCCCAGCATTTT.